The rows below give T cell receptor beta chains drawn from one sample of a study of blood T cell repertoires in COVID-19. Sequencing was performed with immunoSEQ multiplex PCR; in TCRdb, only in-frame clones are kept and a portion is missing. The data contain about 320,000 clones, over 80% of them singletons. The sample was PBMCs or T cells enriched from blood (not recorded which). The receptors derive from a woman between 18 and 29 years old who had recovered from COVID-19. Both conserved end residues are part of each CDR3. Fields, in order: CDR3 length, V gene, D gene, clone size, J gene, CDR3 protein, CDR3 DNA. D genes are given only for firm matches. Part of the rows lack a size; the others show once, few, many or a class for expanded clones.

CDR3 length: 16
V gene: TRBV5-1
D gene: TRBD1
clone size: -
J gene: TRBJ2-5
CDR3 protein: CASSLAEQGAGETQYF
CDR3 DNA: TGCGCCAGCAGCTTGGCGGAGCAGGGGGCGGGAGAGACCCAGTACTTC

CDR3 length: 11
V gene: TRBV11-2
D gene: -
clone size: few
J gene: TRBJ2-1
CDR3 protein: CASSSSVEQFF
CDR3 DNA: TGTGCCAGCAGCTCGTCGGTTGAGCAGTTCTTC

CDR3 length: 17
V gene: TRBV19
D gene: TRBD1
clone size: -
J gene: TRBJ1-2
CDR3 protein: CASSIGFVTGVSDGYTF
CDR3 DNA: TGTGCCAGTAGTATTGGTTTCGTGACAGGGGTATCGGATGGCTACACCTTC

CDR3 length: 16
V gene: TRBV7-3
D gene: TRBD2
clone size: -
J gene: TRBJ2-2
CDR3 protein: CASSPSGRAAAGELFF
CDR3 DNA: TGTGCCAGCAGCCCTAGCGGGAGGGCCGCAGCCGGGGAGCTGTTTTTT

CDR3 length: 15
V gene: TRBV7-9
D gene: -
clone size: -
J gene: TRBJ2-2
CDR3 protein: CASIGEIGRTGELFF
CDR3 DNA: TGTGCCAGCATCGGGGAAATTGGGCGCACCGGGGAGCTGTTTTTT

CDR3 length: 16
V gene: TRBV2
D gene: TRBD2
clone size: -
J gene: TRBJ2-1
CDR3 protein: CASSRISSSGRGEQFF
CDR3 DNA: TGTGCCAGCAGTCGTATATCCTCTAGCGGGAGGGGTGAGCAGTTCTTC

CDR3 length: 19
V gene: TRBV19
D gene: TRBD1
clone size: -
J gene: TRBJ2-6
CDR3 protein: CASSTPPGQVGSGANVLTF
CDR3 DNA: TGTGCCAGTAGTACCCCACCGGGACAGGTAGGCTCTGGGGCCAACGTCCTGACTTTC

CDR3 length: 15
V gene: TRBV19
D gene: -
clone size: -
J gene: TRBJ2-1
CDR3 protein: CASSIPQSLYNEQFF
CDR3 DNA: TGTGCCAGTAGTATTCCACAGTCTCTCTACAATGAGCAGTTCTTC

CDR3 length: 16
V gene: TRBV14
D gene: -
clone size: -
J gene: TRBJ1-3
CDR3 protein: CASSQFTGRSGNTIYF
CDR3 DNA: TGTGCCAGCAGCCAATTTACAGGGCGCTCTGGAAACACCATATATTTT

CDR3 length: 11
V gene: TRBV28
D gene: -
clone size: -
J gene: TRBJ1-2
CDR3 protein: CASWGGYGYTF
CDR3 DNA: TGTGCCAGCTGGGGGGGGTATGGCTACACCTTC

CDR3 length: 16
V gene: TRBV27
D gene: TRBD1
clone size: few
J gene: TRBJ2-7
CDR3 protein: CASSLDRGSSSYEQYF
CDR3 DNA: TGTGCCAGCAGTCTTGACAGGGGGTCGAGCTCCTACGAGCAGTACTTC

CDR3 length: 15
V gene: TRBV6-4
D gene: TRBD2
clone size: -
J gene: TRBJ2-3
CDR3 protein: CASSLAGGPLDTQYF
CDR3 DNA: TGTGCCAGCAGCTTAGCGGGAGGGCCGTTAGATACGCAGTATTTT

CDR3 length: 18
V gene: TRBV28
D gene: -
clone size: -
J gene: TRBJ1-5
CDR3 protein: CASSLFSRDIGSNQPQHF
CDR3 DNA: TGTGCCAGCAGTTTGTTTTCAAGGGACATCGGTAGCAATCAGCCCCAGCATTTT

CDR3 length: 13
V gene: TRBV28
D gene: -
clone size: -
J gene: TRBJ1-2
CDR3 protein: CASSLGGFYGYTF
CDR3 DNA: TGTGCCAGCAGTTTGGGGGGGTTCTATGGCTACACCTTC

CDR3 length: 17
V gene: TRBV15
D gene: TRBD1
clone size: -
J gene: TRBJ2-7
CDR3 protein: CATSRDARQGASYEQYF
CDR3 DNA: TGTGCCACCAGCAGGGATGCCCGACAGGGGGCTTCCTACGAGCAGTACTTC

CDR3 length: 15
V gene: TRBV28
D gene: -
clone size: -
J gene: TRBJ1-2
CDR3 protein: CASSSRGGTNYGYTF
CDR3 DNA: TGTGCCAGCAGTTCGAGGGGGGGAACTAACTATGGCTACACCTTC